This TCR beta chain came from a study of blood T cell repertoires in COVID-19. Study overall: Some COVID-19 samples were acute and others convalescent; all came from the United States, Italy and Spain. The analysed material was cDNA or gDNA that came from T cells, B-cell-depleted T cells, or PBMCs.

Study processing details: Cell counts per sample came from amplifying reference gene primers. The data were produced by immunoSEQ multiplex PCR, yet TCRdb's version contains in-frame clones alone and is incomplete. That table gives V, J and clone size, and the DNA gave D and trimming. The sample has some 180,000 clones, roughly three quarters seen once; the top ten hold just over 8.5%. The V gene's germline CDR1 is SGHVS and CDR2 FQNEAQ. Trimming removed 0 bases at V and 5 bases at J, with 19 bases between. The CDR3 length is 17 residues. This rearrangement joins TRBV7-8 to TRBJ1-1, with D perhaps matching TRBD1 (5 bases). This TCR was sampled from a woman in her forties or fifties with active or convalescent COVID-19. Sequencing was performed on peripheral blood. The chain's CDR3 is CASSLASPDIGQTEAFF. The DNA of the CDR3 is TGTGCCAGCAGCTTAGCCTCCCCGGACATCGGTCAAACTGAAGCTTTCTTT.